A selection of T cell receptor beta chains follows, all from one sample in a study of patients and donors after allogeneic stem cell transplantation. TCRdb ran MiXCR on the RT-PCR reads and lists one entry per CDR3 protein. The table has about a million distinct CDR3 sequences, about a sixth seen once. Sequenced sample: blood, either unsorted or a sorted T cell fraction (not recorded which). The receptors here all came from a human donor who was either an allogeneic HSCT recipient or a stem cell or donor lymphocyte infusion donor (not recorded which). It is not recorded whose cells these are; they may come from a transplant donor. CDR3s include the opening cysteine and the closing phenylalanine or tryptophan. The D gene is left open where the match is weak. Some rows have no size entry. The others give once, few or many, or a class for an expanded clone.

13	TRBJ1-6	TRBV4-2	NA	many	CASSQEGGSPLHF	TGTGCCAGCAGCCAAGAGGGAGGTTCACCCCTCCACTTT
13	TRBJ1-1	TRBV6-1	NA	NA	CASSPAESTEAFF	TGTGCCAGCAGTCCCGCGGAGTCCACTGAAGCTTTCTTT
15	TRBJ2-1	TRBV20-1	TRBD1	few	CSAVSGTGKIDEQFF	TGCAGTGCAGTCTCCGGGACAGGGAAGATAGATGAGCAGTTCTTC
18	TRBJ1-2	TRBV5-1	NA	NA	CASSLRFTGEASNYGYTF	TGCGCCAGCAGCTTGAGGTTCACAGGAGAAGCGTCGAACTATGGCTACACCTTC
16	TRBJ1-6	TRBV20-1	TRBD1	NA	CSARNRDSRNNSPLHF	TGCAGTGCTAGGAACCGGGACAGTCGAAATAATTCACCCCTCCACTTT
15	TRBJ1-1	TRBV5-1	NA	few	CASSFLWGLGTEAFF	NA
18	TRBJ1-1	TRBV12-3/TRBV12-4	NA	few	CASSLAPVGQGANTEAFF	TGTGCCAGCAGTTTAGCACCCGTTGGGCAGGGCGCGAACACTGAAGCTTTCTTT
16	TRBJ2-7	TRBV12-3/TRBV12-4	TRBD1	few	CASSLRDRGPSYEQYF	TGTGCCAGCAGTTTACGGGACAGGGGACCTTCCTACGAGCAGTACTTC
13	TRBJ1-1	TRBV12-3/TRBV12-4	NA	NA	CASSFYSNTEAFF	TGTGCCAGCAGTTTCTACTCGAACACTGAAGCTTTCTTT
13	TRBJ2-5	TRBV15	NA	NA	CATSRDIRETQYF	TGTGCCACCAGCAGAGATATAAGAGAGACCCAGTACTTC
16	TRBJ1-3	TRBV20-1	TRBD1	NA	CSASGQGAYSGNTIYF	TGCAGTGCTTCCGGACAGGGGGCCTACTCTGGAAACACCATATATTTT
13	TRBJ2-1	TRBV5-1	NA	many	CASSIGQYNEQFF	TGCGCCAGCAGTATTGGACAATACAATGAGCAGTTCTTC
14	TRBJ2-7	TRBV6-2/TRBV6-3	NA	once	CASSHSGLEWEQYF	TGTGCCAGCAGCCATAGCGGCCTCGAGTGGGAGCAGTACTTC
14	TRBJ2-7	TRBV6-5	TRBD1	once	CASSYLGQGNEQYF	TGTGCCAGCAGTTACCTGGGACAGGGAAACGAGCAGTACTTC
12	TRBJ2-5	TRBV7-8	NA	NA	CASSPKRETQYF	TGTGCCAGCAGCCCGAAAAGGGAGACCCAGTACTTC
15	TRBJ2-2	TRBV2	TRBD2	NA	CASQKPSGVTGELFF	TGTGCCAGCCAGAAGCCTAGCGGGGTCACCGGGGAGCTGTTTTTT
15	TRBJ2-5	TRBV18	TRBD1	NA	CASSPSTGWLETQYF	TGTGCCAGCTCACCGTCGACAGGGTGGTTAGAGACCCAGTACTTC
13	TRBJ1-3	TRBV6-1	TRBD1	few	CASKDRVGNTIYF	TGTGCCAGCAAGGACAGGGTAGGAAACACCATATATTTT
14	TRBJ1-2	TRBV20-1	NA	NA	CSARDLAASDGYTF	TGCAGTGCTAGAGATTTGGCGGCCTCTGACGGCTACACCTTC
16	TRBJ2-5	TRBV2	TRBD2	NA	CASSERSGGTQETQYF	TGTGCCAGCAGTGAGCGCAGCGGGGGAACCCAAGAGACCCAGTACTTC
15	TRBJ1-1	TRBV2	TRBD1	NA	CASSRARQGRFEAFF	TGTGCCAGCAGTCGAGCCAGACAGGGACGATTTGAAGCTTTCTTT
16	TRBJ2-6	TRBV4-3	TRBD1	NA	CASSRGQGPGANVLTF	TGCGCCAGCAGCCGGGGACAGGGCCCTGGGGCCAACGTCCTGACTTTC
13	TRBJ1-2	TRBV10-3	NA	NA	CAISPGGDYGYTF	TGTGCCATCAGTCCTGGGGGGGACTATGGCTACACCTTC
13	TRBJ2-1	TRBV9	NA	NA	CASAEAHLNEQFF	TGTGCCAGCGCAGAGGCGCACTTGAATGAGCAGTTCTTC
14	TRBJ2-5	TRBV9	TRBD2	many	CASSVGGTQETQYF	TGTGCCAGCAGTGTGGGGGGGACCCAAGAGACCCAGTACTTC
13	TRBJ1-1	TRBV27	NA	few	CASSIRDGEEAFF	TGTGCCAGCAGTATCCGGGACGGCGAGGAAGCTTTCTTT
11	TRBJ1-2	TRBV12-3/TRBV12-4	NA	NA	CASSSAGTGNF	TGTGCCAGCAGCTCCGCCGGGACGGGGAACTTC
15	TRBJ2-7	TRBV9	TRBD2	NA	CASSVEPSGDDEQYF	TGTGCCAGCAGCGTAGAGCCTAGCGGGGACGACGAGCAGTACTTC
14	TRBJ2-2	TRBV7-2	NA	few	CASSLVVVTGELFF	TGTGCCAGCAGCTTAGTGGTGGTCACCGGGGAGCTGTTTTTT
13	TRBJ1-5	TRBV12-3/TRBV12-4	NA	few	CASSSLTAQPQHF	TGTGCCAGCAGTTCCCTCACCGCGCAGCCCCAGCATTTT
13	TRBJ1-3	TRBV29-1	NA	many	CSVRQGYRNTIYF	TGCAGCGTCCGTCAGGGGTACAGAAACACCATATATTTT
13	TRBJ1-6	TRBV20-1	NA	NA	CSAGTGYNSPLHF	TGCAGTGCTGGGACGGGCTATAATTCACCCCTCCACTTT
13	TRBJ2-7	TRBV12-3/TRBV12-4	NA	few	CASSFPGKHEQYF	TGTGCCAGCAGTTTCCCGGGTAAGCACGAGCAGTACTTC
14	TRBJ1-1	TRBV24-1	TRBD1	few	CATSDFGQGTEAFF	TGTGCCACCAGTGATTTCGGACAGGGCACTGAAGCTTTCTTT
13	TRBJ2-1	TRBV7-6	NA	few	CASSLAWNNEQFF	TGTGCCAGCAGCTTAGCCTGGAACAATGAGCAGTTCTTC
15	TRBJ1-1	TRBV20-1	TRBD1	NA	CSASRTGGGVAEAFF	TGCAGTGCTAGCCGGACAGGGGGCGGGGTGGCTGAAGCTTTCTTT
14	TRBJ2-1	TRBV20-1	TRBD2	many	CSASRAGSYNEQFF	TGCAGTGCTAGTCGAGCGGGGTCATACAATGAGCAGTTCTTC
18	TRBJ2-5	TRBV9	TRBD2	NA	CASSVGASGTLGLETQYF	TGTGCCAGCAGCGTAGGGGCTAGCGGTACCCTGGGGCTAGAGACCCAGTACTTC
12	TRBJ2-7	TRBV7-2	NA	NA	CAIEQGPYEQYF	TGTGCTATCGAGCAGGGGCCTTACGAGCAGTACTTC
14	TRBJ2-1	TRBV12-3/TRBV12-4	NA	NA	CASSFELLLRGQFF	TGTGCCAGCAGTTTTGAACTCCTGTTACGGGGGCAGTTCTTC
15	TRBJ2-7	TRBV5-1	NA	NA	CASSLTAGEIVEQYF	TGCGCCAGCAGCTTGACGGCAGGAGAGATCGTGGAGCAGTACTTC
16	TRBJ2-7	TRBV27	TRBD1	NA	CASSLTGQGSSYEQYF	TGTGCCAGCAGCCTCACGGGACAGGGGTCGTCCTACGAGCAGTACTTC